This T cell receptor beta chain was found in a study of Graves' ophthalmopathy and Graves' hyperthyroidism. The authors amplified TCR beta CDR3 regions, and they did so from RNA transcripts for repertoire sequencing. First-round RT-PCR used HTBI primers; second-round multiplex PCR followed. TCRdb called the multiplex PCR reads again in MiXCR, with one record for every CDR3 protein. The sample lists over a million distinct CDR3 sequences, about 38% occurring once. This clonotype was seen at least ten times. The germline V gene encodes CDR1 SNHLY and CDR2 FYNNEI. The CDR3 has 14 amino acids. V was trimmed by 8 bases and J by 7 bases, leaving 21 bases between them.

The V and J genes are TRBV2 and TRBJ2-7, with D possibly called TRBD1 or TRBD2 (5 bases each). Sequenced sample: peripheral blood or thyroid tissue (not recorded which). This TCR derives from an adult man with Graves' hyperthyroidism. In DNA, the CDR3 is TGTGCCAGCGATCCGATGGGGGATCTTGGGGAGCAGTACTTC. This encodes CASDPMGDLGEQYF.